This entry lists 16 T cell receptor beta chains sequenced from one sample in a study of cytomegalovirus exposure and HLA in healthy donors. Vbeta (60) and Jbeta (13) primers were used in the PCR. Method: immunoSEQ multiplex PCR; TCRdb's copy keeps in-frame clones and lacks some. Among about 150,000 clones listed, roughly 84% were seen once. The sequenced sample was PBMCs. These receptors were taken from a woman aged 18-30 years in good health and CMV-seronegative.

The rearrangement links TRBV19 to TRBJ1-2, with 8 bases fitting TRBD1. The V gene's germline CDR1 is LNHDA and CDR2 SQIVND (reference sequence). The CDR3 totals 14 residues. V was pared by 9 bases and J by 4 bases, with 10 bases of the junction left unmatched. The chain's CDR3 is CASTIGQGSYGYTF. CDR3 bases: TGTGCCAGCACTATCGGACAGGGTTCCTATGGCTACACCTTC.

This sequence joins TRBV27 and TRBJ2-7, with 8 bases fitting TRBD1. Germline assignment: CDR1 MNHEY and CDR2 SMNVEV (reference sequence). CDR3 length equals 14 residues. Losses at the gene ends were 3 bases for V and 4 bases for J; bases not matched to a gene: 5. In DNA, the CDR3 is TGTGCCAGCAGTTTCGCAGGGGGCGCTTACGAGCAGTACTTC. This translates into CASSFAGGAYEQYF.

For the CDR3, the DNA is TGTGCCAGCAGCAGAAATAACTATGGCTACACCTTC. This translates into CASSRNNYGYTF. The J gene is TRBJ1-2, the V gene TRBV27; D gene unclear. The germline gives CDR1 MNHEY, CDR2 SMNVEV (reference sequence). The CDR3 has 12 amino acids. Trimming took off 6 bases at V and 1 base at J, with 6 bases between the two ends.

This clone was counted only a few times. This chain links TRBV7-8 with TRBJ2-5, with TRBD2 as a possible D gene (5 bases). CDR1 SGHVS and CDR2 FQNEAQ come from the germline V gene. Deletions cut 0 bases from V and 5 bases from J, with 16 bases between. The CDR3 is made up of 16 amino acids. The chain's CDR3 is CASSLAGIGREETQYF. CDR3 sequence (DNA): TGTGCCAGCAGCTTAGCAGGTATCGGTAGGGAGGAGACCCAGTACTTC.

This clone appeared once. The genes are TRBV18 and TRBJ2-7; D may be TRBD2 (6 bases). V lost 0 bases and J lost 6, with 15 bases in between. The CDR3 extends over 15 amino acids. Germline-derived CDR1 and CDR2 are KGHSH and LQKENI. The chain's CDR3 is CASSPPGLAGSEQYF. As DNA, the CDR3 is TGTGCCAGCTCACCACCGGGACTCGCGGGGAGCGAGCAGTACTTC.

The CDR3 region has the DNA TGTGCCAGCAGCTTAGTCACAGGTGGCACTGAAGCTTTCTTT. Its protein product is CASSLVTGGTEAFF. This chain connects TRBV7-9 to TRBJ1-1; D perhaps matches TRBD1 (5 bases). Germline V CDR1 and CDR2: SEHNR, FQNEAQ (reference sequence). The CDR3 sequence is 14 residues long. The V end lost 1 base, the J end lost 4 bases, and 10 bases lay between the germline ends. The full variable domain, its missing parts supplied by reference TRBV7-9 and TRBJ1-1, is DTGVSQNPRHKITKRGQNVTFRCDPISEHNRLYWYRQTLGQGPEFLTYFQNEAQLEKSRLLSDRFSAERPKGSFSTLEIQRTEQGDSAMYLCASSLVTGGTEAFFGQGTRLTVV.

As for this clone: The identical CDR3 is also encoded by other nucleotide sequences in the sample. V gene TRBV6-4 combines with J gene TRBJ2-1; tentative D call: TRBD1 (6 bases). Trimming shortened V by 5 bases and J by 6 bases, and 17 bases separated the two germline ends. The length of the CDR3 is 15 residues. Germline V gene sequence: CDR1 MRHNA, CDR2 SNTAGT. Here the CDR3 reads CASSMGQGGGNEQFF. As DNA, the CDR3 is TGTGCCAGCAGTATGGGACAAGGCGGAGGCAATGAGCAGTTCTTC.

This clone turned up a few times. This chain connects TRBV4-1 to TRBJ1-4; D is unresolved. CDR1 MGHRA and CDR2 YSYEKL come from the germline V gene. CDR3 length: 15 amino acids. The V end lost 2 bases, the J end lost 8 bases, and 15 bases lay between the germline ends. DNA of the CDR3: TGCGCCAGCAGCCAAAACTTCCAGGTTCGAGAAAAACTGTTTTTT. It yields the protein CASSQNFQVREKLFF.

The rearrangement joins TRBV4-1 to TRBJ2-1, with D tentatively TRBD2 (5 bases). Germline-derived CDR1 and CDR2 are MGHRA and YSYEKL. V gave up 6 bases and J gave up 9 bases, with 15 bases separating them. The CDR3 totals 13 residues. Here the CDR3 DNA reads TGCGCCAGCAGTACCGAGGGCCTTGGTGAGCAGTTCTTC. It encodes CASSTEGLGEQFF.

The chain couples TRBV30 to TRBJ1-4; D is unresolved. The V gene lost 1 base and the J gene lost 5 bases, with 11 bases spanning the gap. CDR3 size: 14 residues. Germline-derived CDR1 and CDR2 are GTSNPN and SVGIG (reference sequence). CDR3 residues: CAWSGLARNEKLFF. The CDR3 coding sequence is TGTGCCTGGAGTGGGCTGGCGAGGAATGAAAAACTGTTTTTT. Full variable domain (outside the CDR3, taken from reference TRBV30 and TRBJ1-4): SQTIHQWPATLVQPVGSPLSLECTVEGTSNPNLYWYRQAAGRGLQLLFYSVGIGQISSEVPQNLSASRPQDRQFILSSKKLLLSDSGFYLCAWSGLARNEKLFFGSGTQLSVL.

The sample holds one count of this clone. The chain is built from TRBV6-5 and TRBJ1-1, with D perhaps matching TRBD1 (5 bases). The length of the CDR3 is 14 residues. V was pared by 5 bases and J by 4 bases, with 14 bases between. The germline V gene encodes CDR1 MNHEY and CDR2 SVGAGI. The CDR3 nucleotides are TGTGCCAGCAGTCCGACAGAGGTGGCCACTGAAGCTTTCTTT. Its translation is CASSPTEVATEAFF.

The rearrangement links TRBV5-6 to TRBJ1-5; D is possibly TRBD1 (5 bases). Trimming pared 2 bases from V and 3 bases from J, leaving 12 bases between. This CDR3 comprises 15 residues. In germline, CDR1 is SGHDT, CDR2 YYEEEE. Here the CDR3 reads CASSFWQGYNQPQHF. Here the CDR3 DNA reads TGTGCCAGCAGCTTTTGGCAGGGATACAATCAGCCCCAGCATTTT.

The genes are TRBV2 and TRBJ2-7; 7 bases map to TRBD1. This CDR3 comprises 17 residues. Germline CDR1 is SNHLY and CDR2 is FYNNEI. V trimming: 6 bases; J trimming: 3 bases; junction bases outside the gene matches: 17. The CDR3 sequence: CASSPPPRDSRRYEQYF. The CDR3 DNA follows: TGTGCCAGCAGCCCACCTCCCCGGGACAGCCGGCGCTACGAGCAGTACTTC. The full variable domain, its missing parts supplied by reference TRBV2 and TRBJ2-7, is EPEVTQTPSHQVTQMGQEVILRCVPISNHLYFYWYRQILGQKVEFLVSFYNNEISEKSEIFDDQFSVERPDGSNFTLKIRSTKLEDSAMYFCASSPPPRDSRRYEQYFGPGTRLTVT.

V and J are TRBV18 and TRBJ2-3, with 8 bases lining up with TRBD1. Trimming removed 6 bases from V and 7 bases from J; junction bases left unmatched: 12. The CDR3 consists of 15 residues. Germline CDR1 is KGHSH and CDR2 is LQKENI. CDR3 DNA sequence: TGTGCCAGCTCCCCGGGACAGGCACCCACCCATACGCAGTATTTT. It translates to CASSPGQAPTHTQYF. The full variable domain, completed using reference TRBV18 and TRBJ2-3, is NAGVMQNPRHLVRRRGQEARLRCSPMKGHSHVYWYRQLPEEGLKFMVYLQKENIIDESGMPKERFSAEFPKEGPSILRIQQVVRGDSAAYFCASSPGQAPTHTQYFGPGTRLTVL.

The chain uses TRBV11-1 and TRBJ1-1, with D hard to call. There are 14 residues in the CDR3. Trimming removed 2 bases from V and 3 bases from J, with 10 bases in between. The germline V gene encodes CDR1 SGHAT and CDR2 FQDESV (reference sequence). The CDR3 loop reads CASSLTPGDTEAFF. DNA of the CDR3: TGTGCCAGCAGCTTAACCCCCGGGGACACTGAAGCTTTCTTT.

The chain uses TRBV5-6 and TRBJ2-5; D is undetermined. With 6 bases removed from V and 4 bases from J, the gap between germline ends came to 13 bases. CDR3 length equals 13 residues. Germline loops: CDR1 SGHDT, CDR2 YYEEEE. CDR3 nucleotide sequence: TGTGCCAGCATCGGAGTCGGTCGAGAGACCCAGTACTTC. Protein product: CASIGVGRETQYF.